This T cell receptor (beta chain) comes out of a study of PD-1 blockade in mismatch repair-deficient tumors. Trimming left V 0 bases short and J 10 bases short, with 18 bases between. Germline V lookup: CDR1 SGHTA, CDR2 FQGNSA. The CDR3 has 15 amino acids. The assay was immunoSEQ multiplex PCR, and TCRdb's table has in-frame clones only and misses some. The repertoire holds roughly 15,000 clones, with roughly four fifths as singletons. Points on this clone: The antigen is undetermined.

Time point defined: 10-day in vitro stimulation with candidate neoantigen peptide 5. Baseline for clone expansion was a parallel culture with no peptide. The sample here was cells cultured in vitro, taken from a patient treated with pembrolizumab. This sequence originates from an adult with mismatch repair-deficient cancer. The rearrangement uses TRBV7-2 and TRBJ2-5, with D possibly matching TRBD2 (6 bases). The CDR3 sequence is CASSLAGRTFAVQYF. The CDR3 region has the DNA TGTGCCAGCAGCTTAGCGGGGAGGACCTTCGCGGTCCAGTACTTC.